This T cell receptor beta chain is from a study of blood T cell repertoires in COVID-19. At the level of the study: Whether acute or convalescent, the COVID-19 samples came from the United States, Italy and Spain.

Per germline, CDR1 MNHEY and CDR2 SMNVEV (reference sequence). The germline V and J ends were trimmed by 7 bases and 4 bases, with 16 bases remaining between them. The CDR3 has 14 amino acids. This study enrolled people aged about 18 to 90 from approximately 25 US geographic areas. Method: immunoSEQ multiplex PCR; TCRdb's copy keeps in-frame clones and lacks some. The sample has over 250,000 clones, around 89% seen once. The rearrangement uses TRBV27 and TRBJ1-2; D gene ambiguous. The material sequenced was PBMCs or T cells enriched from blood (not recorded which). This clonotype was sampled from a man in his forties or fifties who had recovered from COVID-19. CDR3 residues: CASIPRWAGYGYTF. The DNA of the CDR3 is TGTGCCAGCATCCCCCGGTGGGCAGGCTATGGCTACACCTTC.